This T cell receptor (beta chain) derives from a study of identical twins. This clonotype was seen at least ten times. A universal primer site arose from template switching, and cDNA bore unique molecular identifiers. TCRdb ran MiXCR on the 5' RACE reads and lists one entry per CDR3 protein. The table has around 140,000 distinct CDR3 sequences, 3.5% seen once; the top ten hold around 8%. The specimen sequenced was memory T cells sorted from blood. This TCR was sampled from a man in his late teens or twenties in good health.

The CDR3 region is CASSILQGDTGNTIYF. CDR3 DNA: TGTGCCAGCAGTATTCTACAGGGAGACACTGGAAACACCATATATTTT. The chain joins TRBV12-3 or TRBV12-4 to TRBJ1-3, with a weak D call TRBD1 (6 bases). The ends were cut back, 5 bases at V and 2 bases at J, with 16 bases in the middle. The CDR3 contains 16 residues.